This entry concerns a single TCR beta chain. The PCR had 60 Vbeta and 13 Jbeta primers. The repertoire was sequenced with immunoSEQ multiplex PCR; TCRdb's copy has only in-frame clones and lacks some. The sample shows about 210,000 clones, roughly 80% of them seen only once. The sample is drawn from a study of cytomegalovirus exposure and HLA in healthy donors. The CDR3 sequence is 16 residues long. Germline lookup yields CDR1 SGHRS and CDR2 YFSETQ. This sequence was found in a man in his thirties or forties in good health and CMV-seronegative. This rearrangement joins TRBV5-1 to TRBJ2-5; 8 bases match TRBD1. The J call may be mistaken, given a closer DNA end match to TRBJ2-7. Source material: PBMCs. CDR3 loop: CASSLAGGRGRFEQYF. CDR3 in DNA: TGCGCCAGCAGCTTGGCCGGTGGCAGGGGGCGCTTCGAGCAGTACTTC.